Listed below are T cell receptor beta chains from one sample, sequenced in a study of T cells after yellow fever vaccination. TCRdb analysed the 5' RACE reads with MiXCR anew, one entry per CDR3 protein. Among nearly 550,000 distinct CDR3 sequences listed, roughly 21% were seen once. The sample here was PBMCs, taken 15 days after the yellow fever booster vaccination. These receptors originate from a man aged 25-45 years who received the YFV17D yellow fever vaccine. CDR3s include the opening cysteine and the closing phenylalanine or tryptophan. The D gene is left open where the match is weak. Only part of the rows carry a size: once, few, many, or a class if the clone is expanded.

J,D,V,size,CDR3,DNA
TRBJ2-7,TRBD2,TRBV12-3/TRBV12-4,NA,CASSLRLAGAYEQYF,TGTGCCAGCAGTTTAAGACTAGCGGGAGCCTACGAGCAGTACTTC
TRBJ2-7,NA,TRBV12-3/TRBV12-4,NA,CASSIGDNSYEQYF,TGTGCCAGCAGTATCGGGGACAACTCCTACGAGCAGTACTTC
TRBJ2-4,NA,TRBV20-1,NA,CSAYDKLENIQYF,TGCAGTGCTTACGACAAACTAGAAAACATTCAGTACTTC
TRBJ2-7,TRBD2,TRBV7-2,many,CASRSVAGGPYEQYF,TGTGCCAGCAGATCTGTAGCGGGAGGGCCCTACGAGCAGTACTTC
TRBJ2-3,TRBD2,TRBV20-1,few,CSTKRTSGTDTQYF,TGCAGTACGAAACGGACTAGCGGCACAGATACGCAGTATTTT
TRBJ2-3,TRBD2,TRBV6-1,few,CASSDIAGVTDTQYF,TGTGCCAGCAGTGACATAGCGGGCGTCACAGATACGCAGTATTTT
TRBJ2-7,NA,TRBV21-1,few,CASSNPTRTGTVEQYF,TGTGCCAGCAGCAATCCAACTCGGACAGGGACGGTCGAGCAGTACTTC
TRBJ2-1,NA,TRBV6-1,few,CASSGAGTVDNEQFF,TGTGCCAGCAGTGGCGCGGGAACGGTTGACAATGAGCAGTTCTTC
TRBJ2-7,TRBD1,TRBV14,NA,CASSHRDRDRSYEQYF,TGTGCCAGCAGCCACCGGGACAGGGACCGCTCCTACGAGCAGTACTTC
TRBJ1-2,TRBD1,TRBV7-8,few,CASHLQDRADGYTF,TGTGCCAGCCATTTACAGGACAGGGCAGATGGCTACACCTTC
TRBJ2-1,TRBD2,TRBV20-1,few,CSARSGKFGNEQFF,TGCAGTGCCCGGAGCGGGAAGTTCGGCAATGAGCAGTTCTTC
TRBJ1-6,TRBD1,TRBV30,NA,CAWEPTGGSPLHF,TGTGCCTGGGAACCCACAGGGGGATCACCCCTCCACTTT
TRBJ2-2,TRBD2,TRBV12-3/TRBV12-4,few,CASGGGTRRGELFF,TGTGCCAGCGGGGGGGGAACCCGGCGCGGGGAGCTGTTTTTT
TRBJ2-5,TRBD2,TRBV20-1,NA,CSARGLAHLGTQYF,TGCAGTGCTAGAGGACTAGCCCATTTAGGGACCCAGTACTTC
TRBJ2-1,NA,TRBV5-6,NA,CASSLEVAIYNEQFF,TGTGCCAGCAGCTTGGAGGTAGCGATCTACAATGAGCAGTTTTTC
TRBJ2-7,NA,TRBV10-1,NA,CASSPTRVGEQYF,TGCGCCAGCAGTCCTACACGGGTGGGTGAGCAGTACTTC
TRBJ1-4,NA,TRBV6-5,few,CASSTLAGAINEKLFF,TGTGCCAGCAGTACCCTCGCAGGGGCTATTAATGAAAAACTGTTTTTT
TRBJ2-1,TRBD2,TRBV9,NA,CASSPRTSGVYNEQFF,TGTGCCAGCAGCCCACGGACTAGCGGAGTCTACAATGAGCAGTTCTTC
TRBJ2-5,NA,TRBV7-7,few,CASSSGHQETQYF,TGTGCTAGCAGTTCGGGGCACCAAGAGACCCAGTACTTC
TRBJ1-6,NA,TRBV5-4,few,CASSLEGRGSPLHF,TGTGCCAGCAGCTTAGAGGGGCGAGGTTCACCCCTCCACTTT
TRBJ2-3,TRBD2,TRBV6-2/TRBV6-3,few,CASSYSTSGTSEADTQYF,TGTGCCAGCAGTTACTCGACCTCGGGGACTAGCGAAGCAGATACGCAGTATTTT
TRBJ2-7,TRBD2,TRBV6-2/TRBV6-3,once,CASSLGGSSMGERYF,TGTGCCAGCAGTTTAGGCGGGAGTAGTATGGGCGAGCGGTACTTC
TRBJ2-7,NA,TRBV14,few,CASSQEPRYEQYF,TGTGCCAGCAGCCAAGAGCCGCGCTACGAGCAGTACTTC
TRBJ2-1,NA,TRBV5-1,NA,CASSYDPAAVSYNEQFF,TGCGCCAGCAGCTACGATCCAGCGGCCGTCTCCTACAATGAGCAGTTCTTC
TRBJ2-1,TRBD2,TRBV6-2/TRBV6-3,NA,CASRGLAVEGNEQFF,TGTGCCAGCAGAGGGCTAGCGGTGGAGGGCAATGAGCAGTTCTTC
TRBJ1-4,NA,TRBV6-1,few,CASKPTGLNEKLFF,TGTGCCAGCAAACCAACCGGGCTTAATGAAAAACTGTTTTTT
TRBJ2-1,NA,TRBV7-8,few,CAIGYNEQFF,TGTGCCATAGGGTACAATGAGCAGTTCTTC
TRBJ2-2,NA,TRBV20-1,few,CSARPPRTVRTGELFF,TGCAGTGCTAGACCCCCTCGGACAGTTAGGACCGGGGAGCTGTTTTTT
TRBJ2-7,TRBD2,TRBV6-6,NA,CASSLTSAKEQYF,TGTGCCAGCAGTCTAACTAGCGCGAAAGAGCAGTACTTC
TRBJ2-7,TRBD2,TRBV7-2,few,CASSLGLAGGYYEQYF,TGTGCCAGCAGCTTGGGACTAGCGGGAGGGTACTACGAGCAGTACTTC
TRBJ2-1,NA,TRBV29-1,few,CSVEGQGMGPEQFF,TGCAGCGTTGAAGGTCAGGGGATGGGTCCTGAGCAGTTCTTC
TRBJ1-1,NA,TRBV6-2/TRBV6-3,NA,CASTQAGVNTEAFF,TGTGCCAGCACTCAAGCGGGGGTAAACACTGAAGCTTTCTTT
TRBJ1-2,NA,TRBV6-5,NA,CASSYGQINYGYTF,TGTGCCAGCAGTTATGGGCAGATTAACTATGGCTACACCTTC
TRBJ2-7,NA,TRBV7-8,NA,CASGSTYEQYF,TGTGCCAGCGGAAGTACCTACGAGCAGTACTTC
TRBJ2-1,TRBD1,TRBV7-8,once,CASSLVVGTGGNNEQFF,TGTGCCAGCAGCTTAGTAGTTGGGACAGGAGGTAACAATGAGCAGTTCTTC
TRBJ1-2,TRBD1,TRBV9,NA,CASSPQGQANDGYTF,TGTGCCAGCAGCCCCCAGGGACAGGCTAACGATGGCTACACCTTC
TRBJ2-3,TRBD2,TRBV29-1,NA,CSVEALGGEGDTQYF,TGCAGCGTTGAAGCTCTCGGCGGGGAGGGAGATACGCAGTATTTT
TRBJ2-3,NA,TRBV10-1,few,CASSLTSSRTDTQYF,TGCGCCAGCAGCCTGACTAGTTCCCGCACAGATACGCAGTATTTT
TRBJ1-1,NA,TRBV3-1,many,CASSLKGDLRNTEAFF,TGTGCCAGCAGCCTCAAGGGTGACCTCAGGAACACTGAAGCTTTCTTT
TRBJ2-7,NA,TRBV29-1,few,CSVFGQYEQYF,TGCAGCGTTTTCGGACAGTACGAGCAGTACTTC
TRBJ1-5,NA,TRBV7-2,NA,CASSLEGHKWHF,TGTGCCAGCAGCCTAGAGGGTCACAAATGGCATTTT
TRBJ1-1,TRBD1,TRBV5-1,NA,CASRETGVGNTEAFF,TGCGCCAGCAGGGAGACAGGGGTAGGGAACACTGAAGCTTTCTTT
TRBJ2-1,NA,TRBV6-2/TRBV6-3,few,CASNTGGEQFF,TGTGCCAGCAATACAGGAGGAGAGCAGTTCTTC
TRBJ2-7,NA,TRBV20-1,NA,CSAFTTLGPYEQYF,TGCAGTGCTTTTACCACCCTTGGGCCTTACGAGCAGTACTTC
TRBJ2-7,NA,TRBV6-2/TRBV6-3,NA,CASSYSTPGEQYF,TGTGCCAGCAGTTACTCCACACCGGGAGAGCAGTACTTC
TRBJ2-1,NA,TRBV6-5,NA,CASSFGRVVSYNEQFF,TGTGCCAGCAGTTTCGGGCGCGTTGTCTCCTACAATGAGCAGTTCTTC
TRBJ2-1,NA,TRBV29-1,NA,CSGSRDNEQFF,TGCAGCGGAAGTAGGGACAATGAGCAGTTCTTC
TRBJ2-2,NA,TRBV29-1,NA,CSGGRLDTGELFF,TGCAGCGGGGGAAGGCTTGACACCGGGGAGCTGTTTTTT
TRBJ2-5,NA,TRBV7-8,NA,CASSFSGTQYF,TGTGCCAGCAGCTTTAGTGGGACCCAGTACTTC
TRBJ2-1,TRBD2,TRBV12-3/TRBV12-4,NA,CASSNPGLAGALTRLREQFF,TGTGCCAGCAGTAACCCGGGACTAGCGGGAGCTCTTACCCGACTACGTGAGCAGTTCTTC
TRBJ2-5,NA,TRBV20-1,few,CSATETSQETQYF,TGCAGTGCTACAGAGACTAGCCAAGAGACCCAGTACTTC
TRBJ2-4,NA,TRBV5-1,NA,CASSLVSVLGNIQYF,TGCGCCAGCAGCTTGGTATCTGTGCTAGGAAACATTCAGTACTTC
TRBJ2-5,NA,TRBV18,few,CASSPTDGKTQYF,TGTGCCAGCTCGCCCACCGATGGGAAGACCCAGTACTTC
TRBJ2-1,TRBD2,TRBV7-6,NA,CASSPHTSGNTNEQFF,TGTGCCAGCAGCCCCCACACTAGCGGGAACACCAATGAGCAGTTCTTC
TRBJ2-5,NA,TRBV7-2,many,CASSLALETQYF,TGTGCCAGCAGCTTGGCATTGGAGACCCAGTACTTC